A selection of T cell receptor beta chains follows, all from one sample in a study of blood T cell repertoires in COVID-19. Profiling relied on immunoSEQ multiplex PCR, and the TCRdb table lists in-frame clones only, not all of them. The table records about 180,000 clones, about 86% of them present only once. Material for sequencing was peripheral blood. The receptor set was obtained from a woman between 25 and 40 years old with active or convalescent COVID-19. Each CDR3 is given with its conserved first and last residue. Each record gives: V gene, clone size, J gene, D gene, CDR3 protein, CDR3 DNA. The D gene is left open where the match is weak. Where a row states a size, it is once, few, many or the class of an expanded clone; other rows omit it.

V gene: TRBV14; clone size: few; J gene: TRBJ2-7; D gene: NA; CDR3 protein: CASSPDWNEQYF; CDR3 DNA: TGTGCCAGCAGCCCGGACTGGAACGAGCAGTACTTC
V gene: TRBV2; clone size: NA; J gene: TRBJ2-3; D gene: NA; CDR3 protein: CASSVEIHTDTQYF; CDR3 DNA: TGTGCCAGCAGTGTAGAGATTCACACAGATACGCAGTATTTT
V gene: TRBV6-5; clone size: NA; J gene: TRBJ2-7; D gene: TRBD2; CDR3 protein: CASRTGLAGSYEQYF; CDR3 DNA: TGTGCCAGCAGAACTGGACTAGCGGGGTCCTACGAGCAGTACTTC
V gene: TRBV19; clone size: NA; J gene: TRBJ1-2; D gene: TRBD1; CDR3 protein: CASTGQGAQVGDYTF; CDR3 DNA: TGTGCCAGCACTGGACAGGGGGCGCAGGTCGGGGACTACACCTTC
V gene: TRBV6-4; clone size: NA; J gene: TRBJ1-1; D gene: NA; CDR3 protein: CASSDSALPGNTEAFF; CDR3 DNA: TGTGCCAGCAGTGACTCCGCACTTCCAGGGAACACTGAAGCTTTCTTT
V gene: TRBV5-8; clone size: NA; J gene: TRBJ2-7; D gene: NA; CDR3 protein: CASSLDMFYEQYF; CDR3 DNA: TGTGCCAGCAGCTTAGACATGTTCTACGAGCAGTACTTC
V gene: TRBV5-4; clone size: NA; J gene: TRBJ1-1; D gene: TRBD1; CDR3 protein: CASSETGSTEAFF; CDR3 DNA: TGTGCCAGCAGCGAGACAGGGTCCACTGAAGCTTTCTTT
V gene: TRBV19; clone size: NA; J gene: TRBJ2-6; D gene: TRBD2; CDR3 protein: CASNPLSAGGTGANVLTF; CDR3 DNA: TGTGCCAGTAATCCGCTGTCAGCGGGAGGCACTGGGGCCAACGTCCTGACTTTC
V gene: TRBV3-1/TRBV3-2; clone size: NA; J gene: TRBJ2-1; D gene: NA; CDR3 protein: CASSQDGSAGLAQFF; CDR3 DNA: TGTGCCAGCAGCCAAGATGGGTCCGCGGGCCTTGCGCAGTTCTTC
V gene: TRBV18; clone size: NA; J gene: TRBJ2-2; D gene: TRBD2; CDR3 protein: CASSPGLAGGPTGELFF; CDR3 DNA: TGTGCCAGCTCACCCGGACTAGCGGGAGGGCCCACCGGGGAGCTGTTTTTT
V gene: TRBV27; clone size: NA; J gene: TRBJ2-1; D gene: TRBD2; CDR3 protein: CASSLSGGREGRNEQFF; CDR3 DNA: TGTGCCAGCAGTTTAAGTGGGGGGCGGGAGGGCCGCAATGAGCAGTTCTTC
V gene: TRBV2; clone size: NA; J gene: TRBJ1-5; D gene: NA; CDR3 protein: CASSRSNQPQHF; CDR3 DNA: TGTGCCAGCAGCAGGAGCAATCAGCCCCAGCATTTT